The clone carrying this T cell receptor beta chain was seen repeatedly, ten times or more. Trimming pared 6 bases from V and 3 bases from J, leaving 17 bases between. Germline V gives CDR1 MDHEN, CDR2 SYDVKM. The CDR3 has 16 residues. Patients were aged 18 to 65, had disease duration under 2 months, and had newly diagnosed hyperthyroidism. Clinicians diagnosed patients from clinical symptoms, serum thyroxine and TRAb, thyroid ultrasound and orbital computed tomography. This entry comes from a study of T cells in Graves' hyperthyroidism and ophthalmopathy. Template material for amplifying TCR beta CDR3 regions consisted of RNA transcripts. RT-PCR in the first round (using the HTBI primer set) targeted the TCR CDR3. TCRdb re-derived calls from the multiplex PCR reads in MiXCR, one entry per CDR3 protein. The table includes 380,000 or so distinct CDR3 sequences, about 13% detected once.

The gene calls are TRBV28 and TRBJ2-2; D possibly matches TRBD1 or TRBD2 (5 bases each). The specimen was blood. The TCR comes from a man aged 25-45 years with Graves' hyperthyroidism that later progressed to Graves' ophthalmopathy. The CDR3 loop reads CASSPLRDRDTGELFF. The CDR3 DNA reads TGTGCCAGCAGCCCGTTGAGGGACCGGGACACCGGGGAGCTGTTTTTT.